This T cell receptor beta chain was captured in a study of blood T cell repertoires in COVID-19. About the research overall: Sample material is recorded as cDNA or gDNA derived from T cells, B-cell-depleted T cells, or PBMCs.

The count of this clone is one. With 5 bases clipped from V and 8 bases from J, the junction kept 14 bases outside the gene matches. Germline V gene sequence: CDR1 MDHEN, CDR2 SYDVKM. The CDR3 extends over 17 amino acids. Sequenced by immunoSEQ multiplex PCR; TCRdb stores in-frame clones only, minus some. This table holds 120,000 to 150,000 clones, 80% to 90% found once. The rearrangement joins TRBV28 to TRBJ1-6; 8 bases agree with TRBD1. This TCR derives from a human donor in a cohort sampled during active COVID-19. The sample was peripheral blood. In DNA, the CDR3 is TGTGCCAGCAGTCGTTTCCCGGACAGGGACGGACATTCACCCCTCCACTTT. Translating it yields CASSRFPDRDGHSPLHF.